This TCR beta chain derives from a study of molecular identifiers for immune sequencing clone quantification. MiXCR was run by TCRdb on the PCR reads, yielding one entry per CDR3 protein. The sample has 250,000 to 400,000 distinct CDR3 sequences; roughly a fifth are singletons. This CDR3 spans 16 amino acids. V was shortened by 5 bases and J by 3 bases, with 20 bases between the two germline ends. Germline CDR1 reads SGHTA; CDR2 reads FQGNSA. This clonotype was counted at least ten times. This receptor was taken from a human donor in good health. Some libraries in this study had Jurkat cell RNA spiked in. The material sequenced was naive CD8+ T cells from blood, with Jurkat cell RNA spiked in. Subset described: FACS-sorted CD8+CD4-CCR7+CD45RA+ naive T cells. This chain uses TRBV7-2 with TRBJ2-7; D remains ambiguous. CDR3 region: CASSPWAEGLVYEQYF. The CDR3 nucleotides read TGTGCCAGCAGCCCTTGGGCCGAAGGCCTAGTCTACGAGCAGTACTTC.